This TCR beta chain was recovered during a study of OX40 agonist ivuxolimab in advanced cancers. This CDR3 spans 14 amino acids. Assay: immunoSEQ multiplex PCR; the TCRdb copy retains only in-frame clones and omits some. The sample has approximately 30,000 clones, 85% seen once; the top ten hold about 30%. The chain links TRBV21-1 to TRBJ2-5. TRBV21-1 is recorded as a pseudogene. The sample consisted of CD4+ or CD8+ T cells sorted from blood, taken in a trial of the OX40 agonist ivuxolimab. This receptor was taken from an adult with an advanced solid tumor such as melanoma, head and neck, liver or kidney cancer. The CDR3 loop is CASSTRDLKETQYF. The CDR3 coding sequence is TGTGCCAGCAGTACCCGGGACCTCAAAGAGACCCAGTACTTC.